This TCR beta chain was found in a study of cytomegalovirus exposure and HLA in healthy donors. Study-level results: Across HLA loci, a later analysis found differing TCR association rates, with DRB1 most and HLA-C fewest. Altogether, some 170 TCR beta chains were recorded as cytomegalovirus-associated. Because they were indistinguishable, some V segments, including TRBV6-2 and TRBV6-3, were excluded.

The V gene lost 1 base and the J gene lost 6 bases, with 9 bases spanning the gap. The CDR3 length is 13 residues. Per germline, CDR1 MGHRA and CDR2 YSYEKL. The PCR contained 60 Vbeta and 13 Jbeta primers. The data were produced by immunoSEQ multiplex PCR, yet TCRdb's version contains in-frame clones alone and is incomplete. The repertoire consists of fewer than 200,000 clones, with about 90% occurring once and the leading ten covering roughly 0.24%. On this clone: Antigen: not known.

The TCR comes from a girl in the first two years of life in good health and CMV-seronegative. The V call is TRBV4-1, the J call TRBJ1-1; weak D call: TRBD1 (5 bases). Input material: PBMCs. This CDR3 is CASSQVSGAEAFF. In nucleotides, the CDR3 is TGCGCCAGCAGCCAAGTGTCGGGGGCTGAAGCTTTCTTT.